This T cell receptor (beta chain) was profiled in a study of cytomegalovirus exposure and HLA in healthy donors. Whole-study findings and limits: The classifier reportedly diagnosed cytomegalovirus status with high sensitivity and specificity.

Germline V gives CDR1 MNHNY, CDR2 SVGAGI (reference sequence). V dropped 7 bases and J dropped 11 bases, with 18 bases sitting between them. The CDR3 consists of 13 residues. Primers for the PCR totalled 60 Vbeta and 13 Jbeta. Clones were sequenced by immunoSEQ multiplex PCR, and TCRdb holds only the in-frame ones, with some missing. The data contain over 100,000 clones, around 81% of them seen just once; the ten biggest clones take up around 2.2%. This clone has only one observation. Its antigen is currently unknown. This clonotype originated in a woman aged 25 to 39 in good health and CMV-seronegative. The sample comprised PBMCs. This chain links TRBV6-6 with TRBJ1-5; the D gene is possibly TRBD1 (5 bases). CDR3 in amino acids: CASTTGPRGAQHF. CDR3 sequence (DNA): TGTGCCAGCACAACGGGGCCGCGGGGAGCCCAGCATTTT.